This T cell receptor beta chain comes out of a study of blood T cell repertoires in COVID-19. The repertoire was sequenced with immunoSEQ multiplex PCR; TCRdb's copy has only in-frame clones and lacks some. Of more than 95,000 clones in the sample, approximately 80% were seen once. This clone has more than one count but fewer than ten. This receptor was obtained from a man aged 55 to 69 with acute or convalescent COVID-19. Sample: peripheral blood.

This CDR3 is CASSTGTGSFNEQFF. The CDR3 nucleotides read TGTGCCAGCAGTACCGGGACAGGGTCGTTTAATGAGCAGTTCTTC. This chain connects TRBV3-1 (or the pseudogene TRBV3-2) to TRBJ2-1; 9 bases match TRBD1. This CDR3 comprises 15 residues. V gave up 6 bases and J gave up 7 bases; unmatched junction bases: 10. Germline assignment: CDR1 LGHDT and CDR2 YNNKEL (reference sequence).